This TCR beta chain appears in the sequencing data of a study of cytomegalovirus exposure and HLA in healthy donors. For this clone: As yet, its antigen is unknown.

The primer mix had 60 Vbeta and 13 Jbeta primers. This table comes from immunoSEQ multiplex PCR, and its TCRdb copy is limited to in-frame clones, with some not included. The sample contains about 150,000 clones, around 68% of which appear only once. Study-level results: Sequencing probably produced one cluster of sequence variants that were highly shared.

J gave up 7 bases and V 0 bases, and 8 bases lay outside the gene matches. The CDR3 has 15 residues. Germline CDR1 ENHRY, CDR2 SYGVKD. This clonotype was obtained from a man aged 25-45 years in good health and CMV-seronegative. V is TRBV10-3 and J is TRBJ2-7; 8 nucleotides agree with TRBD1. The sample consisted of PBMCs. For the CDR3, the DNA is TGTGCCATCAGTGAGTCCGGACAGGGCTTGGGAGAGCAGTACTTC. The encoded protein is CAISESGQGLGEQYF.